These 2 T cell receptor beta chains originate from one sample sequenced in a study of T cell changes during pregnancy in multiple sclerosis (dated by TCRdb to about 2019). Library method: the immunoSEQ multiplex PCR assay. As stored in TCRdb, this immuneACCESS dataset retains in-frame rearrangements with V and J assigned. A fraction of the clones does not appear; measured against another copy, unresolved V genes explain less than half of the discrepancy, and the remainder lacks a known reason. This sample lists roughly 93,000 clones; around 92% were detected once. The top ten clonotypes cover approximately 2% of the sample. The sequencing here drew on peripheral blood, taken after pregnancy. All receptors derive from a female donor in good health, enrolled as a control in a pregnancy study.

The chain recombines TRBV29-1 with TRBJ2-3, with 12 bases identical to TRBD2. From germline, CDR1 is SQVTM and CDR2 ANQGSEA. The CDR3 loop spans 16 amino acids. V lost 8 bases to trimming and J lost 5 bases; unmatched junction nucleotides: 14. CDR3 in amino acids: CSPKRWTSGKGDTQYF. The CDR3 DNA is TGCAGCCCCAAGCGCTGGACTAGCGGGAAAGGAGATACGCAGTATTTT.

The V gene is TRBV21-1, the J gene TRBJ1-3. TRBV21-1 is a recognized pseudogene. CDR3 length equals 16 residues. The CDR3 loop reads CASSRGGRALRNTIYF. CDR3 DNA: TGTGCCAGCAGCCGGGGAGGCAGGGCCCTAAGAAACACCATATATTTT.